This entry concerns a single TCR beta chain. Libraries were prepared by immunoSEQ multiplex PCR; TCRdb keeps only in-frame clonotypes and omits some of them. The sample yields around 70,000 clones, about nine tenths seen once. The data were taken from a study of blood T cell repertoires in COVID-19. Germline V lookup: CDR1 MDHEN, CDR2 SYDVKM. V was pared by 4 bases and J by 4 bases, with 4 bases of the junction left unmatched. CDR3 length: 15 residues. This clonotype was obtained from a woman aged 18 to 35 with acute or convalescent COVID-19. The sequencing sample was made of peripheral blood. V is TRBV28 and J is TRBJ2-3, with TRBD2 matching 11 bases. The CDR3 DNA sequence: TGTGCCAGCAGTTCGACTAGCGGGGCGGCAGATACGCAGTATTTT. Amino acid sequence: CASSSTSGAADTQYF.